This passage covers 11 T cell receptor beta chains from one sample sequenced in a study of vaccination effects on CD4 cells after COVID-19 (dated by TCRdb to 2022 to 2024). In the ViraFEST assay, PBMC were stimulated with viral peptide pools, and TCR sequencing was then used to find antigen-specific CD4+ T cell clonotypes based on their expansion. After approximately 11 days of culture, CD4+ T cells were isolated with the EasySep CD4+ T cell isolation kit. The absence of prior SARS-CoV-2 infection in healthy vaccine recipients was confirmed by negative nucleocapsid antibodies before and after vaccination. Their antigens are not known. The library was built by means of the immunoSEQ multiplex PCR assay. TCRdb limited this immuneACCESS table to in-frame rearrangements with V and J called. A share of clones is missing; checked studies link under half to unresolved V genes, and the rest is unexplained. This sample is represented by just under 45,000 clones; roughly 79% of them were singletons. The ten largest clones capture approximately 10% of the sample.

This sample comprised CD4+ T cells from PBMCs cultured with SARS-CoV-2 spike peptides, obtained before COVID-19 vaccination. The cell subset or site tag for this specimen amounts to: SARS-CoV-2 spike overlapping peptide pool stimulation. The receptors derive from a human donor who received a COVID-19 vaccine.

This clone is a singleton in its sample. The chain combines TRBV5-4 with TRBJ2-5; a possible D gene is TRBD1 (7 bases). The germline V gene encodes CDR1 SGHNT and CDR2 YYREEE (reference sequence). The CDR3 runs 14 residues. Trimming removed 4 bases from V and 5 bases from J, with 15 bases in between. The CDR3 reads CASSQRQGGETQYF. CDR3 DNA: TGTGCCAGCAGCCAAAGACAGGGAGGTGAGACCCAGTACTTC.

This clone has a handful of counts. The chain links TRBV5-5 to TRBJ2-3; D is undetermined. The germline CDR1 and CDR2 sequences are SGHKS and YYEKEE (reference sequence). V lost 1 base, J lost 1 base, and 7 bases lay in between. CDR3 size: 14 residues. CDR3 region: CASSLLTGTDTQYF. For the CDR3, the DNA is TGTGCCAGCAGCTTGTTAACGGGCACAGATACGCAGTATTTT.

V is TRBV28 and J is TRBJ1-1; the D gene is possibly TRBD1 (6 bases). The CDR3 covers 14 residues. The germline gives CDR1 MDHEN, CDR2 SYDVKM. V was shortened by 9 bases and J by 11 bases, with 25 bases between the two germline ends. The CDR3 sequence is CASRYDMGARGAFF. The CDR3 region has the DNA TGTGCCAGTAGATACGATATGGGGGCACGGGGCGCTTTCTTT.

DNA of the CDR3: TGTGCCAGCAGCTTGACAGGGTTCTCTGGAAACACCATATATTTT. It encodes CASSLTGFSGNTIYF. This chain uses TRBV7-2 with TRBJ1-3; TRBD1 matches at 7 bases. Germline CDR1 SGHTA, CDR2 FQGNSA. The trim removed 3 bases at V and 0 bases at J, leaving 2 bases unmatched. There are 15 residues in the CDR3.

This clone was detected only a few times. The rearrangement joins TRBV6-5 to TRBJ2-7; 8 bases are a match to TRBD1. V lost 5 bases and J lost 2; bases outside the gene matches: 8. The CDR3 consists of 15 residues. Germline lookup yields CDR1 MNHEY and CDR2 SVGAGI. CDR3 protein: CASSNGQGSTYEQYV. CDR3 DNA sequence: TGTGCCAGCAGTAACGGACAGGGCTCAACCTACGAGCAGTACGTC.

CDR3 DNA sequence: TGTGCCAGCAGTGATAGCGGGGATAGTGGTGAAAAACTGTTTTTT. Its translation is CASSDSGDSGEKLFF. This chain connects TRBV6-1 to TRBJ1-4; D not resolved. Germline lookup yields CDR1 MNHNS and CDR2 SASEGT. The ends were cut back, 3 bases at V and 7 bases at J, with 15 bases in the middle. This CDR3 spans 15 amino acids.

The gene calls are TRBV18 and TRBJ2-2, with no clear D. The length of the CDR3 is 14 residues. Trimming removed 2 bases at V and 6 bases at J, with 10 bases between. Germline assignment: CDR1 KGHSH and CDR2 LQKENI. CDR3 bases: TGTGCCAGCTCACCAACCCAGGATCCCGGGGAGCTGTTTTTT. Translating gives CASSPTQDPGELFF.

The V call is TRBV24-1, the J call TRBJ2-5; tentative D call: TRBD1 (8 bases). The CDR3 sequence is 14 residues long. V lost 4 bases and J lost 5, with 13 bases in between. CDR1 is KGHDR and CDR2 is SFDVKD in the germline V gene. CDR3 nucleotides: TGTGCCACCAGTGACAACAGGGGGGGCGAGACCCAGTACTTC. It is translated as CATSDNRGGETQYF.

V gene TRBV18 combines with J gene TRBJ1-1; 10 nucleotides agree with TRBD1. V gave up 8 bases and J gave up 5 bases; unmatched junction bases: 11. The CDR3 is made up of 15 amino acids. From germline, CDR1 is KGHSH and CDR2 LQKENI. CDR3 protein: CASAGTGALETEAFF. The CDR3 region has the DNA TGTGCCAGCGCCGGGACAGGGGCCCTAGAGACTGAAGCTTTCTTT.

This rearrangement joins TRBV18 to TRBJ1-1; weak D call: TRBD1 (5 bases). This CDR3 spans 13 amino acids. Trimming took 3 bases from V and 7 from J, leaving 12 bases between them. Germline CDR1 and CDR2: KGHSH and LQKENI. CDR3 residues: CASSPLAGDEAFF. DNA of the CDR3: TGTGCCAGCTCACCCCTCGCGGGGGATGAAGCTTTCTTT.

This chain uses TRBV2 with TRBJ2-1; 8 bases agree with TRBD1. Germline lookup yields CDR1 SNHLY and CDR2 FYNNEI. The V segment lost 4 bases and the J segment 4 bases; nucleotides outside the gene matches: 6. The CDR3 has 15 residues. For the CDR3, the DNA is TGTGCCAGCAGTGTTGAACAGGGGGGTTACAATGAGCAGTTCTTC. Translating it yields CASSVEQGGYNEQFF.